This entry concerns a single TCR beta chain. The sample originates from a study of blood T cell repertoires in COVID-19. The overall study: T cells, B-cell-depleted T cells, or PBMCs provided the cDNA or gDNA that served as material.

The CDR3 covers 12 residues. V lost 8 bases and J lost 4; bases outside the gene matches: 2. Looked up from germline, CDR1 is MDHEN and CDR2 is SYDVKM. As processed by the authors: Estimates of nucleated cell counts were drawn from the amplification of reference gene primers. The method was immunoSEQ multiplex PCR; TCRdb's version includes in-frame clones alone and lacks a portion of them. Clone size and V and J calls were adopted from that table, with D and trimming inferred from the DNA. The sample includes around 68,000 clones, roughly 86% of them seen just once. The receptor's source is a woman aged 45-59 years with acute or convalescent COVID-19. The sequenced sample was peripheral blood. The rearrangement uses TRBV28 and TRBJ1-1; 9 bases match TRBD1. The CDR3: CASGTGLTEAFF. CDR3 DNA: TGTGCCAGCGGGACAGGGCTCACTGAAGCTTTCTTT.